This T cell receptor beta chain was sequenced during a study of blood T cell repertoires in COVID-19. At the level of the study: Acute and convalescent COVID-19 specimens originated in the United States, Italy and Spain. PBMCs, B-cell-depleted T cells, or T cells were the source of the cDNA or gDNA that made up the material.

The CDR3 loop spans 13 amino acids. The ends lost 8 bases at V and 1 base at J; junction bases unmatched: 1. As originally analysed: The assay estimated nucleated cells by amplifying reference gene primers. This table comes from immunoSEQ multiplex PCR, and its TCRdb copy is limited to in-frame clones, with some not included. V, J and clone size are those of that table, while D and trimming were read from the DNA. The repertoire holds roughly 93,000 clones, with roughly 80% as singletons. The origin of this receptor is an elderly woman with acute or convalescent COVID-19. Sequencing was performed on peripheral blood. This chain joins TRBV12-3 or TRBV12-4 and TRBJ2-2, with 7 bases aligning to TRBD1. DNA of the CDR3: TGTGCCAGCCGACAGGGGAACACCGGGGAGCTGTTTTTT. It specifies CASRQGNTGELFF.